These 5 T cell receptor beta chains were sequenced from one sample in a study of spatial heterogeneity in lung cancer. The time point denotes: sample taken at primary tumor resection. Whole RNA, isolated from tumor, nontumor lung or frozen PBMC, was sequenced without prior sorting. TCRdb analysed the 5' RACE reads with MiXCR anew, one entry per CDR3 protein. Among about 38,000 distinct CDR3 sequences listed, 7.5% were seen once. Here the sequenced sample was PBMCs, taken at surgery. These receptors were taken from a male donor with early-stage non-small cell lung cancer.

This clonotype has at least ten counts. The rearrangement joins TRBV7-2 to TRBJ2-5, with D uncertain. The V end lost 3 bases, the J end lost 2 bases, and 7 bases lay between the germline ends. This CDR3 contains 13 residues. Looked up from germline, CDR1 is SGHTA and CDR2 is FQGNSA. CDR3 coding DNA: TGTGCCAGCAGCTTCAGCCAGCAAGAGACCCAGTACTTC. This sequence encodes CASSFSQQETQYF.

This clonotype occurred many times. The genes are TRBV19 and TRBJ2-1; 12 positions match TRBD2. Germline V gene sequence: CDR1 LNHDA, CDR2 SQIVND (reference sequence). The CDR3 has 17 residues. V shed 3 bases, J shed 6 bases, and the junction held 9 bases outside the gene matches. This CDR3 reads CASSIGPLAGGLNEQFF. The CDR3 DNA follows: TGTGCCAGTAGTATCGGTCCTCTAGCGGGGGGGCTCAATGAGCAGTTCTTC.

This clonotype was seen many times. This sequence joins TRBV12-3 or TRBV12-4 and TRBJ1-6, with D uncertain. Trimming removed 6 bases at V and 14 bases at J, with 11 bases between. The CDR3 runs to 11 residues. The DNA of the CDR3 is TGTGCCAGCAGCAGGAAAGGGTCCCTCCACTTT. This sequence encodes CASSRKGSLHF.

This clonotype was counted a few times. The chain carries TRBV12-3 or TRBV12-4 and TRBJ2-1; TRBD2 matches 8 bases. The trim removed 6 bases at V and 7 bases at J, leaving 8 bases unmatched. The CDR3 consists of 14 residues. This CDR3 is CASSPPREGNEQFF. The CDR3, as DNA: TGTGCCAGCAGCCCCCCCCGGGAGGGTAATGAGCAGTTCTTC.

This rearrangement joins TRBV20-1 to TRBJ2-3; a possible D gene is TRBD2 (7 bases). The CDR3 is 13 amino acids. Trimming removed 5 bases at V and 3 bases at J, with 12 bases between. The germline V gene encodes CDR1 DFQATT and CDR2 SNEGSKA (reference sequence). The CDR3 DNA follows: TGCAGTGCTGAAAGGGGGGGGACAGATACGCAGTATTTT. Its protein product is CSAERGGTDTQYF.